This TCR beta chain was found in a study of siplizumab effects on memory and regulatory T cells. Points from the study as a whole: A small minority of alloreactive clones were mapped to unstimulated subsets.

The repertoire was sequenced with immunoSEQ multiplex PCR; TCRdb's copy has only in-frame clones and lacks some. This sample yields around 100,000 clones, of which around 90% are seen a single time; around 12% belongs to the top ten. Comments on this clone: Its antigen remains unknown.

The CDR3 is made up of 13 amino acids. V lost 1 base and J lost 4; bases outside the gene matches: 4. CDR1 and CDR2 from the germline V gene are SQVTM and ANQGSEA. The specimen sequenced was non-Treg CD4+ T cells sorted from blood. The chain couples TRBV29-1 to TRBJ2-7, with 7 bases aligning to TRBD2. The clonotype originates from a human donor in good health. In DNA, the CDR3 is TGCAGCGTTGAAGGTTGGGGAGGGTACGAGCAGTACTTC. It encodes CSVEGWGGYEQYF.